This TCR beta chain is from a study of radiation and T cells in renal cell carcinoma (dated by TCRdb to the early 2020s). In terms of the full investigation: Samples came from a clinical trial, in which primary renal cell carcinomas received 15 Gy stereotactic body radiation therapy followed by nephrectomy 4 weeks later. A total of 4 million to 5 million unique CDR3 nucleotide sequences, encoding around 2.7 million unique CDR3 amino acid sequences, were found across all 50 or so samples. In total, approximately 55 samples, comprising approximately 26 tumors and approximately 27 peripheral blood samples, were subjected to TCR beta sequencing. Beyond this particular receptor, the publication reports: No pretreatment tumor biopsies were available, so the baseline intratumoral presence of clonotypes could not be determined. In blood, the top tumor clonotypes increased between baseline and 2 weeks post-radiation and then shrank by 4 weeks, which suggests that tumor-resident clones expanded only transiently. With a single-armed trial design, the study had no way to address how radiation dose or scheduling affects the TCR repertoire. Dynamics of the blood repertoire were not tracked past 4 weeks after treatment.

A word on this clone: No cognate antigen has been identified for it. Qualities for individual bases were not recorded, and no much larger clone is one base off.

TCR beta libraries were generated from genomic DNA with the immunoSEQ kit, following the manufacturer's recommendations. Library preparation used a first multiplex PCR with proprietary primers, then a second PCR adding unique barcodes, with bead cleanups after each round. A kit-provided positive control reaction and a negative control reaction were included in every sample batch. The final libraries underwent checking on an Agilent 4200 TapeStation D1000 ScreenTape, volumetric pooling, and quantification by qPCR. Sequencing was performed on an Illumina NextSeq500 using a MidOutput 150-cycle cartridge, with 156 Read1 cycles, 15 Index1 cycles, and the kit custom primers. The pooled library was loaded at 0.75 to 1 pM, with an approximately 20% PhiX control spiked in. The paper's processing steps were these. Vendor-processed data were analyzed in R, with a clonotype defined as all T cells sharing the same CDR3 nucleotide sequence. In the clone abundance analyses, frequencies in each sample were normalized to that sample's 10,000 most abundant clones. Public T cell clones, which averaged fewer than five per sample, were removed prior to analysis. A difference in abundance of at least 32-fold between compartments was used to define tumor-enriched and baseline blood-enriched clonotypes. Clonotypes expanded or contracted between blood time points were identified with a beta-binomial differential abundance model. Similarity between tumor and blood repertoires was quantified using the Baroni-Urbani and Buser coefficient, and groups were compared with two-tailed Wilcoxon tests in R. Here the immuneACCESS table is served through TCRdb, limited to in-frame sequences with V and J called. Missing clones are a known gap in these copies; in checked studies unresolved V genes cover under half, and the rest lacks a known reason. V, J and clone size are those of that table, while D and trimming were read from the DNA. This sample holds about 22,000 clones; 80% were observed only once. Approximately 42% of the sample goes to the ten largest clones.

The time point label, read with the paper, signifies: baseline pretreatment blood. The treatment or condition label, read with the paper, signifies: 15 Gy SBRT to primary tumor, nephrectomy 4 weeks later. Serial peripheral blood from radiation-treated patients was sampled at baseline, 2 weeks and 4 weeks after SBRT to track tumor-enriched clonotypes. Every patient's renal cell carcinoma showed clear cell pathology. The QIAamp DNA Blood Mini Kit (Qiagen) was used to prepare genomic DNA for TCR sequencing. Samples were included in the analyses only if all quality control checks were passed. Sequenced here: blood, sampled from a patient whose treatment included radiotherapy and nephrectomy. The sequence was obtained from a man between 60 and 75 years old with renal cell carcinoma.

CDR3 region: CASSMPGTRTPYEQYF. The DNA is as follows: TGTGCCAGTAGTATGCCCGGGACTAGAACTCCCTACGAGCAGTACTTC. The rearrangement joined TRBV19 to TRBJ2-7, with 8 junctional bases fitting TRBD2. CDR1 and CDR2 are drawn from the germline V gene (reference sequence): LNHDA, SQIVND. Compared with germline, V lacks 3 bases and J lacks 2 bases; bases without a gene match: 9. Inclusive of the bounding cysteine and phenylalanine, the CDR3 is 16 residues long. Only the CDR3 DNA is retained, 48 bases long and in frame from the first base. When the CDR3 is completed using the reference TRBV19 and TRBJ2-7 genes on either side, the full variable domain is DGGITQSPKYLFRKEGQNVTLSCEQNLNHDAMYWYRQDPGQGLRLIYYSQIVNDFQKGDIAEGYSVSREKKESFPLTVTSAQKNPTAFYLCASSMPGTRTPYEQYFGPGTRLTVT.